This TCR beta chain originates from a study of blood T cell repertoires in COVID-19. The repertoire was sequenced with immunoSEQ multiplex PCR; TCRdb's copy has only in-frame clones and lacks some. The sample lists under 300,000 clones, around 80% occurring once. The CDR3 contains 13 residues. From germline, CDR1 is ENHRY and CDR2 SYGVKD. The ends lost 9 bases at V and 4 bases at J; junction bases unmatched: 6. The sequence derives from a middle-aged woman with active or convalescent COVID-19. The sequenced sample consisted of peripheral blood. The rearrangement links TRBV10-3 to TRBJ1-1; 9 bases align to TRBD1. The CDR3 protein is CAITGGSSTEAFF. The CDR3 DNA is TGTGCCATTACAGGGGGCTCCTCCACTGAAGCTTTCTTT.